Listed below are T cell receptor beta chains from one sample, sequenced in a study of OX40 agonist ivuxolimab in advanced cancers. Sequenced by immunoSEQ multiplex PCR; TCRdb stores in-frame clones only, minus some. Here the sample spans about 54,000 clones, roughly four fifths being singletons. Sample: CD4+ or CD8+ T cells sorted from blood, taken in a trial of the OX40 agonist ivuxolimab. These receptors all stem from an adult with an advanced solid tumor such as melanoma, head and neck, liver or kidney cancer. Both conserved end residues are part of each CDR3. A D gene is named only where the DNA matches it firmly. The size of a clone is reported for some rows only, either as once, few or many, or as a class for expanded clones.

TRBV28	-	-	12	CASKGLNQPQHF
TRBV7-6	-	-	16	CASSLSSTSYNSPLHF
TRBV7-6	-	-	15	CASSQSSGPYNEQFF
TRBV5-1	TRBD2	-	16	CASSYGTSGGLGEQYF
TRBV9	TRBD2	-	15	CASSVSSGSSYEQYF
TRBV9	-	few	15	CASSPKLTGSTEAFF
TRBV27	TRBD1	-	15	CASRGQGSYTGELFF
TRBV6-4	TRBD2	-	16	CASSLRLAVSTDTQYF
TRBV4-1	-	-	14	CASRSRTGKNIQYF
TRBV9	-	-	13	CASRDSLNTEAFF
TRBV5-1	TRBD1	few	14	CASSLTGGAYEQYF